This T cell receptor beta chain was recorded in a study of cytomegalovirus exposure and HLA in healthy donors (TCRdb year 2017). About the full investigation: An earlier analysis of some 600 of the donors reported approximately 300 Gb of sequence data and 117 million unique TCR beta sequences obtained from 150 million to 200 million T cells. Roughly 300 gigabases of sequencing data and tens of millions of unique TCR sequences were included in an early release covering 550 to 800 HLA-typed donors. Of the roughly 400 genotyped donors, 65% to 90% fell in the genetic ancestry cluster associated with self-reported Caucasian donors. The aim of the study was to test whether cataloging public T cell receptors could identify signatures of past pathogen exposure. The T cell repertoires of 550 to 850 subjects were profiled by immunosequencing and related to cytomegalovirus serostatus. Along with the approximately 670-subject first cohort, a separate validation cohort of approximately 110 different subjects was used. High-throughput TCR immunosequencing, statistical association of individual TCRs with disease status, and machine learning were combined to predict cytomegalovirus infection status. In a later analysis, previously published TCR beta repertoires from 666 donors were re-analyzed and high-resolution HLA genotyping was added so that TCR occurrence patterns could be studied. Rather than drawing on any new phenotypic data, the later analysis identified candidate immune exposures from TCR beta sequences and the way those sequences occurred across donors. An earlier analysis of approximately 640 of the donors applied high-throughput TCR beta sequencing to assess whether each TCR beta V gene segment acted as functional or pseudogenic. Donor age, sex, ethnicity and CMV serostatus were collected together with the repertoire data. In a later genetic analysis, genome-wide SNP genotypes for about 55% of the 666 donors were used, and that subset was treated as a discovery cohort. All discovery cohort repertoires had been generated on a single sequencing platform. Class I and class II HLA loci were covered by the typing at four-digit resolution. The number of donors typed differed by locus, with about 629-630 for A, B, C, DRB1 and DQB1, over 500 for DQA1, 600 to 610 for DPA1, and around 460 for DPB1. About 5 DR-DQ haplotypes were handled as single units for association and clustering, since linkage in the cohort was strong. On average, roughly 250,000 unique TCR beta nucleotide sequences were sequenced per donor among about 400 genotyped donors of the cohort, with roughly 18% of those sequences being non-productive. General findings and caveats noted by the study authors: Assigning TCR associations to individual alleles was difficult when HLA alleles, especially DR and DQ, strongly co-occurred. Because counts were too low, about 18 rarely observed V segments, including chromosome 9 orphons, were excluded from the earlier analysis of 587 of the donors. In a later genetic analysis, fewer N-insertions in productive TCRs were reported among donors in an Asian-associated ancestry cluster than the roughly 700-donor mean. Because some donors lacked HLA typing at each locus, the association tests relied only on the typed subset. A later analysis associated 16,951 TCR beta sequences with specific HLA alleles at a false discovery rate of 0.05. In vitro tests confirmed that a few of the cytomegalovirus-associated TCR beta chains recognize cytomegalovirus antigens. An association between a missense DCLRE1C variant and V-gene and J-gene trimming of TCR beta chains was found in a later genetic analysis and replicated in an independent cohort. A later analysis found that most CMV-associated TCR beta chains appeared HLA-restricted, with HLA associations seemingly driven largely by CMV exposure. Some IMGT-functional V segments, including TRBV6-2 and TRBV6-3, could not be distinguished by the 87-base-pair reads and were therefore excluded. The study listed 150 to 200 TCR beta chains as associated with cytomegalovirus. A further reported finding was that TCR beta sequences accurately predicted the HLA-A and HLA-B alleles for most subjects in the first cohort. According to the authors, the approach could potentially be generalized to other disease states and immunological phenotypes. While some public TCRs were present in many individuals, most TCR sequences turned up only very rarely across donors. A cluster of highly shared sequence variants was judged likely to represent a technical artifact of the sequencing pipeline. Correlated functional status among segregating V segments might be attributable to linkage disequilibrium, but an unknown experimental factor could not be ruled out. Several of the top co-occurrence clusters appeared to be linked to parvovirus B19, influenza, CMV and Epstein-Barr virus, according to a later analysis. An earlier analysis of around 500 of the donors showed that most TCR beta V segments appeared in productive rearrangements either about 87% or about 30% of the time, which broadly matched IMGT annotations. This cohort had only TCR beta chains sequenced, and the lack of alpha or paired-chain data limited which features could be detected. A later analysis found that TCR association rates varied across HLA loci, with DRB1 alleles showing the most associated TCRs and HLA-C alleles the fewest. In both the original and validation cohorts, the classifier was reported to diagnose cytomegalovirus status with high specificity and sensitivity. Compared with equally common non-associated chains, HLA-associated TCR beta chains in a later analysis were more clonally expanded and had lower generation probabilities. Immune exposure information for the cohort was limited to CMV serostatus. Presence/absence analyses assumed roughly uniform sequencing depth across donors, an assumption that may not hold.

The library was produced with the immunoSEQ multiplex PCR assay. A mixture of 60 forward primers for TCR Vbeta segments and 13 reverse primers for TCR Jbeta segments was used in the multiplex PCR. The CDR3 region of rearranged TCR beta genes was amplified from genomic DNA with a multiplex PCR assay. The Illumina HiSeq System was used to sequence the amplified TCR beta libraries as 87-base-pair reads. Concerning the study's data processing: In a later analysis, tens of millions of unique TCR beta chains were counted across the roughly 700 repertoires, and around 11 million of these chains were shared by at least two donors. To remove PCR and sequencing errors, raw reads were error-corrected and collapsed into unique sequences using a nearest-neighbor algorithm that merged closely related sequences. CDR3 sequences were aligned to IMGT reference sequences to assign V, D and J gene segments. For a sequence to be retained, a match of at least six nucleotides was required to both a V gene segment and a J gene segment. A rearrangement was called productive if the CDR3 had no stop codons and remained in frame with V and J, and every other rearrangement was called non-productive. CDR3 was defined according to IMGT convention as the region running from the second conserved V-encoded cysteine to the conserved J-encoded phenylalanine. The earlier analysis of about 640 of the donors excluded any sequence lacking an unambiguous match to a single V gene segment. In an earlier analysis of approximately 590 of the donors, a V segment was called functional when productive rearrangements were above 56.7%, and segregating when the standard deviation between donors exceeded 5%. A statistical classification framework was built for diagnosing cytomegalovirus status from the catalog of TCR beta chain sequences. V and J gene assignment, in a later analysis, came from comparing TCR nucleotide sequences with IMGT/GENE-DB human TR gene sequences. A later analysis assigned CDR3 sequences and most-parsimonious VDJ recombination scenarios with the TCRdist pipeline. In a later analysis, every TCR beta chain was defined by the combination of its CDR3 amino acid sequence and its V-gene family, and reads without a unique V-gene family were dropped. A later analysis removed 550 to 700 highly shared, low-generation-probability nucleotide sequences to deal with suspected cross-contamination and a sequencing artifact. In a later analysis, a clonal expansion index was calculated for each public chain from normalized within-repertoire ranks of inferred template counts. In a later analysis, generation probabilities were computed with a VDJ recombination model fitted to out-of-frame rearrangements, and the resulting probabilities were checked against IGoR. Hypergeometric tests were used in a later analysis to score TCR-TCR, TCR-HLA and TCR-CMV co-occurrence, with a repertoire-size bias correction applied to the TCR pairs. A later analysis estimated false discovery rates by permuting HLA or CMV assignments 20 times. In a later analysis, co-occurring TCRs were grouped with DBSCAN, and TCRdist sequence similarity was added when clustering was performed within HLA-allele-positive subsets. For co-occurrence clustering, repertoires with fewer than 30,000 or more than 120,000 public chains were excluded, along with a handful of repertoires with anomalous nucleotide sharing. TCRdb took this table from immuneACCESS and kept in-frame rearrangements with V and J called. Such tables lack part of the clones; where checked against another copy, unresolved V genes explain under half of the gap, and the rest is unexplained. V and J calls and clone size follow that table, whereas D and trimming were derived from the DNA. The sample table contains around 54,000 clones; only one count was recorded for approximately 81% of them. 3% of the sample comes from the top ten.

The cohort consisted of approximately 690 healthy bone marrow donors. Cohort members were all nominally healthy when sampled, although unrecorded immune exposures were likely present. The donor tested CMV seronegative and was one of the 352 seronegative cohort members. Each donor provided a peripheral blood sample, and peripheral blood mononuclear cells were used for TCR beta sequencing. Genomic DNA was extracted from the blood cell samples with the Qiagen DNeasy Blood Extraction Kit. About this clone itself: This receptor's antigen is unknown. Within one base of it there is no much larger clone, and no base qualities were kept.

The cysteine opens and the phenylalanine closes a CDR3 of 16 amino acids. Just the 48-base CDR3 DNA is kept, in frame starting at base 1. The germline V gene (reference sequence) provides CDR1 SGHNT and CDR2 YYREEE. The V end gives up 0 bases and the J end 5 bases, leaving 7 bases in the junction not matched to a gene. The sample was PBMCs. This sequence originates from a woman aged 18-29 years in good health and CMV-seronegative. The rearranged segments are TRBV5-4 and TRBJ1-4, with 7 middle bases fitting TRBD1. The DNA sequence follows: TGTGCCAGCAGCTTGGCGCCAGGACAGGCGAATGAAAAACTGTTTTTT. Its protein is CASSLAPGQANEKLFF.